The subject of this entry is one TCR beta chain. This clone was recorded a few times. Its antigen is still unknown. Base quality data are lacking; no much larger clone is found one base away. This specimen comes from a study of shared clonotypes between healthy human individuals (dated by TCRdb to about 2020). As for the study more broadly: The cohort included three men and a couple of women between 18 and 49 years of age. To estimate repertoire size and how much clonotype sharing occurs between individuals, the study deeply sequenced the blood TCR repertoires of five healthy adults. To increase sequencing depth and limit assay-specific biases, different laboratories used diverse techniques to prepare libraries and sequence TCR repertoires. Between about 0.85 and 9.5 billion PBMCs per donor were obtained by leukapheresis. Overall study outcomes, separate from this receptor: The genetic and exposure-history diversity represented was limited by the small number of donors. Sampling was restricted to blood, and TCR repertoires in tissues likely differ from the TCR repertoires found in blood. Based on pairwise subsampling, the degree of clonotype sharing among donors was expected to be affected by sequencing depth.

The donors were healthy, HIV-negative adults who had no recently reported acute infections or vaccinations. Every donor was a Caucasian adult living in Nashville, Tennessee, USA. For unsorted samples, tens of millions of PBMCs were counted, and genomic DNA was extracted using the QIAamp DNA Blood Mini kit. After blood collection by leukapheresis, PBMCs were isolated using Ficoll-Histopaque density gradient centrifugation and then cryopreserved in the vapor phase of liquid nitrogen. Using the deep immunoSEQ assay, TCR CDR3 regions were amplified from genomic DNA by multiplex PCR. Extracted genomic DNA from each cell subset was distributed evenly across all wells of several immunoSEQ 96-well plates, and each plate was treated as a replicate. For unsorted PBMC, roughly 330 ng of genomic DNA, equivalent to around 30,000 T cell genomes, went into each replicate PCR. Genomic DNA from unsorted PBMC was sequenced over ten immunoSEQ deep assay plates. Purified libraries were measured with a Qubit 3.0 fluorometer, size-checked on a Bioanalyzer 2100, and measured again with the KAPA Library Quantification kit. Each immunoSEQ 96-well plate was sequenced on its own single-read 150-cycle Illumina NextSeq 550 flow cell. Regarding the original processing steps: The immunoSEQ output contained only junctional sequences without quality scores, so filtering could not match that applied to full-length reads. To assign V/J genes and CDR3, sequences were annotated using PyIR, a Python wrapper for IgBLAST v1.9, with IMGT germline references. Reads were removed for weak V/J assignments (E-value above 1e-6), missing CDR3, stop codons, out-of-frame junctions, or ambiguous translated residues. A V3J clonotype was defined by an identical inferred V gene, J gene, and CDR3 amino acid sequence. Percentage overlap between repertoires was calculated by dividing the number of shared unique clonotypes by the size of the smaller repertoire. RTK rarefaction, the Chao1 estimator, and Recon v2.1 estimates of unobserved clonotypes were used to assess repertoire richness. The source is immuneACCESS, and TCRdb retained only in-frame sequences with V and J called. Part of the clones is not carried over; for the studies checked, unresolved V genes explain less than half of this, and the remainder is unexplained. V and J calls and clone size are as listed in that table; D and trimming were resolved from the DNA. This sample has approximately 510,000 clones in its table, and roughly 78% of those were observed once. Jointly, the top ten make up roughly 13% of the sample.

The germline V gene (reference sequence) supplies CDR1 DFQATT and CDR2 SNEGSKA. V drops 3 bases and J drops 3 bases, leaving 5 bases in between. The CDR3, from cysteine to phenylalanine, totals 11 residues. The only DNA kept is the CDR3, 33 bases in frame from the first base. The V and J segments used are TRBV20-1 and TRBJ1-1; no D gene call is confident. The material sequenced was PBMCs. The source of this sequence is a woman between 40 and 50 years old in good health. Some clones in this sample may be carry-over from other donors' samples. The CDR3: CSAREDTEAFF. Here is the DNA: TGCAGTGCTAGGGAGGACACTGAAGCTTTCTTT.